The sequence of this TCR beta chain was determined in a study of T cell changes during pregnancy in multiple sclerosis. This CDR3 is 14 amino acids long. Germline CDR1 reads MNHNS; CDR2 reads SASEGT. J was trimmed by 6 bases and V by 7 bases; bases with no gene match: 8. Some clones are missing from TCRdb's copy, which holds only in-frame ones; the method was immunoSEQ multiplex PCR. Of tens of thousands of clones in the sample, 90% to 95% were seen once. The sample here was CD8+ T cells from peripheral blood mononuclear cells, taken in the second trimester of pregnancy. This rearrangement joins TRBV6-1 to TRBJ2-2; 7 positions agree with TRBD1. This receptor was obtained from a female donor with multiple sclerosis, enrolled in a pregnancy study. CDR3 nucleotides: TGTGCCAGCATGGCGCAGGGGGAGTCCGGGGAGCTGTTTTTT. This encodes CASMAQGESGELFF.